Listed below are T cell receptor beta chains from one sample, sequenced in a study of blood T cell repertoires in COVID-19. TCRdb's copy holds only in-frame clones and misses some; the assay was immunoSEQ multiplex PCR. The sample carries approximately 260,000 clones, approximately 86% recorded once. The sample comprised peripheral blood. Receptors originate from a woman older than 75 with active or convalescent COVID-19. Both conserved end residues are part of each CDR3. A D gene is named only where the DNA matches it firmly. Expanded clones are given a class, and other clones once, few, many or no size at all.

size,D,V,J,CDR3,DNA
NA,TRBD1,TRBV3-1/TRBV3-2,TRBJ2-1,CASSSRTGGYNEQFF,TGTGCCAGCAGCTCCCGGACAGGAGGCTACAATGAGCAGTTCTTC
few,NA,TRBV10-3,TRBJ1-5,CAISRGEGHQPQHF,TGTGCCATCAGTAGGGGGGAGGGCCATCAGCCCCAGCATTTT
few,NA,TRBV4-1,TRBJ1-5,CASSQGSGIRSQPQHF,TGCGCCAGCAGCCAAGGTTCTGGAATCCGGAGTCAGCCCCAGCATTTT
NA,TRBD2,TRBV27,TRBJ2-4,CASSLKGTSGIGKNIQYF,TGTGCCAGCAGCCTAAAGGGGACTAGCGGGATTGGCAAAAACATTCAGTACTTC
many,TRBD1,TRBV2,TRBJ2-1,CASSEPGQTYNEQFF,TGTGCCAGCAGTGAGCCGGGACAGACCTACAATGAGCAGTTCTTC
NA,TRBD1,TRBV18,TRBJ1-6,CASSRDRGDSPLHF,TGTGCCAGCTCACGGGACAGGGGTGATTCACCCCTCCACTTT
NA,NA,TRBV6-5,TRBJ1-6,CASRTQVGALHF,TGTGCCAGCAGGACCCAAGTCGGAGCCCTCCACTTT
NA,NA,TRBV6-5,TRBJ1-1,CASSRQAAAEAFF,TGTGCCAGCAGCCGACAGGCTGCCGCTGAAGCTTTCTTT
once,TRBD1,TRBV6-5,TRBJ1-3,CASRTGEIGNTIYF,TGTGCCAGCAGGACAGGGGAGATTGGAAACACCATATATTTT
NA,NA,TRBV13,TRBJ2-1,CASSLGRVDNEQFF,TGTGCCAGCAGCTTAGGCCGGGTCGACAATGAGCAGTTCTTC
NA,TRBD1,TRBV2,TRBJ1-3,CASAPGQTGNTIYF,TGTGCCAGTGCACCGGGACAGACTGGAAACACCATATATTTT
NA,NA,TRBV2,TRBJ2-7,CASSGHYEQYF,TGTGCCAGCAGTGGACACTACGAGCAGTACTTC
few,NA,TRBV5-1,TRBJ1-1,CASSHRQTGGTEAFF,TGCGCCAGCAGCCATCGTCAGACAGGAGGCACTGAAGCTTTCTTT
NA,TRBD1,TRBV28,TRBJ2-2,CASSSPGTGLTGELFF,TGTGCCAGCAGTTCTCCCGGGACAGGGCTCACCGGGGAGCTGTTTTTT
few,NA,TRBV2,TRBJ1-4,CAAGWINEKLFF,TGTGCCGCAGGGTGGATTAATGAAAAACTGTTTTTT
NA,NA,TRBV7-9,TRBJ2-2,CASRGGPMNTGELFF,TGTGCCAGCAGAGGGGGACCCATGAACACCGGGGAGCTGTTTTTT
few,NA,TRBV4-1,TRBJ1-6,CASSQFSSESSYNSPLHF,TGCGCCAGCAGCCAATTCTCCAGTGAATCCTCCTATAATTCACCCCTCCACTTT
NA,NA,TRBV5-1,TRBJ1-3,CASSIQGYSGNTIYF,TGCGCCAGCAGCATACAGGGATACTCTGGAAACACCATATATTTT
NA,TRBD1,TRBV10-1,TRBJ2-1,CASSESLDRVNRNEQFF,TGCGCCAGCAGTGAGTCTCTGGACAGGGTTAATCGGAATGAGCAGTTCTTC
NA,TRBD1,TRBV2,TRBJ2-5,CASQTSGQGNRVQYF,TGTGCCAGCCAAACCTCGGGACAGGGGAATAGGGTCCAGTACTTC
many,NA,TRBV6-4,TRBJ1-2,CASSDSWRGYGYTF,TGTGCCAGCAGTGACTCGTGGAGAGGCTATGGCTACACCTTC
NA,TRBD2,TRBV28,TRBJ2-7,CASSALAGSSYEQYF,TGTGCCAGCAGTGCCTTAGCGGGGAGCTCCTACGAGCAGTACTTC
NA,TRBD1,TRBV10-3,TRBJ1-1,CAISQGQGSTEAFF,TGTGCCATCAGTCAGGGACAGGGTTCAACTGAAGCTTTCTTT
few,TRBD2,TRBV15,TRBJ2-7,CATSTTSGGSGAYEQYF,TGTGCCACCAGCACCACTAGCGGGGGCTCCGGAGCCTACGAGCAGTACTTC
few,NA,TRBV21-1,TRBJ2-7,CASSKVKRYEQYF,TGTGCCAGCAGCAAAGTTAAGCGGTACGAGCAGTACTTC
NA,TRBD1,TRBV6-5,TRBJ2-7,CASRIQGASYEQYF,TGTGCCAGTAGAATACAGGGGGCGAGCTACGAGCAGTACTTC
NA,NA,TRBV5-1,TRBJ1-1,CASSTSQPNTEAFF,TGCGCCAGCAGCACCTCACAGCCGAACACTGAAGCTTTCTTT
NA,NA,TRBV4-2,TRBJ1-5,CASSQLGGREGQPQHF,TGTGCCAGCAGCCAATTGGGTGGCAGGGAGGGACAGCCCCAGCATTTT
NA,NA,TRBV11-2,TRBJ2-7,CASSPYPYEGGNYEQYF,TGTGCCAGCAGCCCCTATCCCTATGAGGGAGGTAACTACGAGCAGTACTTC
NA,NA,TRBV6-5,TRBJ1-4,CASGPKGANEKLFF,TGTGCCAGCGGCCCCAAGGGGGCTAATGAAAAACTGTTTTTT
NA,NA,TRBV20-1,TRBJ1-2,CSASLGGYTF,TGCAGTGCTAGCCTAGGTGGCTACACCTTC
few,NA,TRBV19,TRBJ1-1,CASTKGGNTEAFF,TGTGCCAGTACCAAAGGAGGCAACACTGAAGCTTTCTTT
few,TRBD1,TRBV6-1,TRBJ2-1,CASSEAKGTVGNEQFF,TGTGCCAGCAGTGAAGCAAAGGGGACAGTCGGAAATGAGCAGTTCTTC
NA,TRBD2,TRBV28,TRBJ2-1,CAGSGASYNEQFF,TGTGCCGGTAGCGGGGCGTCCTACAATGAGCAGTTCTTC
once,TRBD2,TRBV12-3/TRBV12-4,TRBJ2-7,CASSLGLAYEQYF,TGTGCCAGCAGTTTGGGACTAGCCTACGAGCAGTACTTC